A selection of T cell receptor beta chains follows, all from one sample in a study of blood T cell repertoires in COVID-19. Here immunoSEQ multiplex PCR was the method, and the copy in TCRdb shows in-frame clones only, minus some. This sample carries 35,000 to 40,000 clones, about 91% of them seen once, and the ten largest clones take 7.2%. Material: peripheral blood. The receptors were gathered from a human donor in a cohort sampled during active COVID-19. Both conserved end residues are part of each CDR3. The D gene is left open where the match is weak. Clone size is stated in some rows and not others, as once, few, many or a class when expanded.

V gene,J gene,clone size,D gene,CDR3 length,CDR3 protein,CDR3 DNA
TRBV19,TRBJ2-2,.,TRBD1,15,CASSLGTGSTGELFF,TGTGCCAGTAGCCTCGGGACAGGGAGCACCGGGGAGCTGTTTTTT
TRBV6-2/TRBV6-3,TRBJ2-5,once,.,14,CASSYWGLQETQYF,TGTGCCAGCAGTTACTGGGGGCTCCAAGAGACCCAGTACTTC
TRBV5-5,TRBJ1-3,.,.,13,CASSFGQGNTIYF,TGTGCCAGCAGCTTCGGACAGGGAAACACCATATATTTT
TRBV5-1,TRBJ1-1,once,TRBD1,13,CASSLTGGTEAFF,TGCGCCAGCAGCTTGACAGGGGGCACTGAAGCTTTCTTT
TRBV3-1/TRBV3-2,TRBJ2-5,.,TRBD2,17,CASSHAQLAGGSETQYF,TGTGCCAGCAGCCACGCCCAACTAGCGGGAGGCAGTGAGACCCAGTACTTC
TRBV7-3,TRBJ1-6,.,TRBD1,15,CASSLTGTGGSPLHF,TGTGCCAGCAGCTTGACCGGGACAGGGGGATCACCCCTCCACTTT
TRBV11-2,TRBJ2-7,.,TRBD1,13,CASSVNRGYEQYF,TGTGCCAGCAGCGTTAACAGGGGATACGAGCAGTACTTC
TRBV7-8,TRBJ1-2,.,.,12,CASSVRNYGYTF,TGTGCCAGCAGCGTCAGGAACTATGGCTACACCTTC
TRBV7-9,TRBJ2-1,.,TRBD2,18,CASSQGRLAGGNNNEQFF,TGTGCCAGCAGCCAAGGAAGACTAGCGGGGGGCAATAACAATGAGCAGTTCTTC
TRBV2,TRBJ2-1,few,.,14,CASSEFPWRDEQFF,TGTGCCAGCAGTGAATTCCCCTGGAGGGATGAGCAGTTCTTC
TRBV11-2,TRBJ2-7,.,TRBD1,12,CASSQTGGEQYF,TGTGCCAGCAGCCAGACAGGGGGCGAGCAGTACTTC
TRBV27,TRBJ2-7,.,.,16,CASSLSAGAFPYEQYF,TGTGCCAGCAGTTTATCGGCAGGGGCCTTCCCCTACGAGCAGTACTTC
TRBV7-3,TRBJ2-1,.,TRBD2,16,CASSLRLAGMGSEQFF,TGTGCCAGCAGCTTAAGACTAGCGGGGATGGGGAGTGAGCAGTTCTTC
TRBV6-1,TRBJ2-7,.,.,16,CASSEISYRSSYEQYF,TGTGCCAGCAGTGAAATTTCTTACAGGAGCTCCTACGAGCAGTACTTC
TRBV4-3,TRBJ1-2,.,TRBD1,16,CASSQDSTGEGYGYTF,TGCGCCAGCAGCCAAGACTCGACAGGGGAGGGGTATGGCTACACCTTC
TRBV7-2,TRBJ2-5,once,.,13,CASSPRRQETQYF,TGTGCCAGCAGCCCCCGTCGCCAAGAGACCCAGTACTTC
TRBV7-2,TRBJ2-5,.,TRBD1,14,CASSLDRGYETQYF,TGTGCCAGCAGCTTGGACAGGGGCTATGAGACCCAGTACTTC
TRBV27,TRBJ1-5,once,.,16,CASSSRRDSWDQPQHF,TGTGCCAGCAGTTCCCGCAGGGATAGCTGGGATCAGCCCCAGCATTTT
TRBV10-3,TRBJ2-1,.,TRBD2,15,CAISGTQWRGSEQFF,TGTGCCATCAGTGGGACTCAGTGGCGGGGGAGTGAGCAGTTCTTC
TRBV20-1,TRBJ2-3,.,TRBD1,14,CSASRQGLTDTQYF,TGCAGTGCTAGTAGACAGGGCCTCACAGATACGCAGTATTTT
TRBV5-1,TRBJ2-3,.,TRBD2,15,CASSASGGAMDTQYF,TGCGCCAGCAGCGCTAGCGGGGGGGCCATGGATACGCAGTATTTT
TRBV6-5,TRBJ1-3,.,.,13,CASSYFGGNTIYF,TGTGCCAGCAGTTACTTTGGCGGAAACACCATATATTTT
TRBV27,TRBJ2-1,.,TRBD2,16,CASSWDWGGTYNEQFF,TGTGCCAGCAGTTGGGATTGGGGGGGAACCTACAATGAGCAGTTCTTC
TRBV27,TRBJ1-5,once,.,15,CASSFKGGGNQPQHF,TGTGCCAGCAGCTTTAAGGGAGGAGGCAATCAGCCCCAGCATTTT
TRBV10-3,TRBJ1-1,.,TRBD1,15,CAISGQGGGNTEAFF,TGTGCCATCAGTGGACAGGGTGGGGGGAACACTGAAGCTTTCTTT
TRBV5-1,TRBJ2-2,.,TRBD2,16,CASIHGGARNTGELFF,TGCGCCAGCATTCACGGGGGGGCGAGGAACACCGGGGAGCTGTTTTTT
TRBV4-1,TRBJ1-1,.,.,16,CASSQVRGGGRTEAFF,TGCGCCAGCAGCCAAGTACGGGGAGGGGGTCGGACTGAAGCTTTCTTT
TRBV11-3,TRBJ1-1,.,.,14,CASSPGGENTEAFF,TGTGCCAGCAGCCCGGGAGGGGAGAACACTGAAGCTTTCTTT
TRBV7-7,TRBJ2-2,.,TRBD1,15,CASSSGQGHTGELFF,TGTGCTAGCAGCTCTGGACAGGGGCACACCGGGGAGCTGTTTTTT
TRBV19,TRBJ1-3,.,TRBD1,13,CASSGGQRNTIYF,TGTGCCAGTAGTGGGGGACAGAGAAACACCATATATTTT
TRBV4-1,TRBJ1-2,.,.,16,CASSHTGNLGDYGYTF,TGCGCCAGCAGCCATACCGGGAACCTCGGCGACTATGGCTACACCTTC
TRBV7-3,TRBJ2-7,few,TRBD1,13,CASSGDRGAEQYF,TGTGCCTCCTCCGGAGACAGGGGTGCCGAGCAGTACTTC
TRBV18,TRBJ1-2,few,.,14,CASSPGEPNYGYTF,TGTGCCAGCTCACCAGGAGAGCCTAACTATGGCTACACCTTC
TRBV6-5,TRBJ1-2,.,.,14,CASNRAGVNYGYTF,TGTGCCAGCAACAGGGCAGGAGTCAACTATGGCTACACCTTC
TRBV6-5,TRBJ1-2,.,.,15,CASSYGGGAGYGYTF,TGTGCCAGCAGTTACGGAGGGGGGGCTGGATACGGCTACACCTTC
TRBV19,TRBJ1-6,.,TRBD1,14,CASKRDSSNSPLHF,TGTGCCAGCAAGAGGGACAGCTCGAATTCACCCCTCCACTTT
TRBV6-1,TRBJ1-6,once,.,15,CASSEQGPYNSPLHF,TGTGCCAGCAGTGAACAGGGGCCCTATAATTCACCCCTCCACTTT
TRBV3-1/TRBV3-2,TRBJ2-3,.,TRBD1,17,CASSQVGTGKSTDTQYF,TGTGCCAGCAGCCAAGTAGGGACAGGGAAGAGCACAGATACGCAGTATTTT
TRBV7-3,TRBJ2-1,.,TRBD2,16,CASSSTSGGDDNEQFF,TGTGCCAGCAGCTCGACTAGCGGGGGGGATGATAATGAGCAGTTCTTC
TRBV5-1,TRBJ1-3,.,TRBD1,14,CASSADRAGNTIYF,TGCGCCAGCAGCGCGGACAGGGCCGGAAACACCATATATTTT
TRBV11-1,TRBJ1-2,once,.,15,CASTLTGDGLYGYTF,TGTGCCAGCACCCTAACGGGCGACGGACTCTATGGCTACACCTTC
TRBV30,TRBJ2-7,.,TRBD1,14,CAWNRGTGPYEQYF,TGTGCCTGGAACCGTGGGACAGGGCCCTACGAGCAGTACTTC
TRBV7-8,TRBJ2-3,.,TRBD1,16,CASSTRQGASTDTQYF,TGTGCCAGCAGCACCAGACAGGGGGCTAGCACAGATACGCAGTATTTT
TRBV7-2,TRBJ2-2,.,.,15,CASSFRRGSTGELFF,TGTGCCAGCAGTTTCCGACGAGGGTCCACCGGGGAGCTGTTTTTT
TRBV9,TRBJ2-1,.,.,16,CASSVAGAGSYNEQFF,TGTGCCAGCAGCGTAGCAGGGGCTGGCTCCTACAATGAGCAGTTCTTC
TRBV7-3,TRBJ2-7,once,TRBD2,15,CASSLMSGGATEQYF,TGTGCCAGCAGCTTAATGAGCGGGGGGGCGACCGAGCAGTACTTC
TRBV7-2,TRBJ2-4,.,.,15,CASSLFDTEGNIQYF,TGTGCCAGCAGCTTATTTGACACGGAAGGAAACATTCAGTACTTC
TRBV6-6,TRBJ2-1,.,TRBD2,15,CASSYPAGGPAEQFF,TGTGCCAGCAGTTATCCAGCGGGAGGCCCCGCTGAGCAGTTCTTC
TRBV20-1,TRBJ1-1,.,.,14,CSASEPGVVTEAFF,TGCAGTGCTAGTGAACCAGGGGTTGTCACTGAAGCTTTCTTT
TRBV5-5,TRBJ1-6,.,TRBD1,16,CASSSDRDRVYSPLHF,TGTGCCAGCAGCTCGGACCGGGACAGGGTTTATTCACCCCTCCACTTT
TRBV6-5,TRBJ2-7,once,TRBD2,15,CASSSPSGGRYEQYF,TGTGCCAGCAGTTCACCTAGCGGGGGCCGTTACGAGCAGTACTTC
TRBV4-1,TRBJ1-2,.,TRBD1,18,CASSQESNRGRAPYGYTF,TGCGCCAGCAGCCAAGAATCCAACAGGGGAAGGGCTCCCTATGGCTACACCTTC